These 19 T cell receptor beta chains came from one sample sequenced in a study of blood T cell repertoires in COVID-19. Only in-frame clones appear in the TCRdb table, and some are missing; sequencing was by immunoSEQ multiplex PCR. The repertoire includes about 110,000 clones, approximately 79% of them detected once, and 20% to 25% sits in the top ten. Sequencing was done on a sample of peripheral blood. These TCRs come from a man between 65 and 80 years old with active or convalescent COVID-19.

V usage is TRBV7-3 and J usage is TRBJ1-4; D gene uncertain. The CDR3 consists of 14 residues. Deletions cut 3 bases from V and 7 bases from J, with 12 bases between. Germline values: CDR1 SGHTA, CDR2 FQGTGA. The CDR3 loop is CASSFASVSEKLFF. The DNA for the CDR3 is TGTGCCAGCAGCTTCGCTTCCGTTAGTGAAAAACTGTTTTTT.

This clone was seen many times. The rearrangement links TRBV5-5 to TRBJ1-3; D not resolved. V lost 0 bases, J lost 1 base, and 11 bases lay in between. CDR3 length equals 16 residues. Germline loops: CDR1 SGHKS, CDR2 YYEKEE (reference sequence). The CDR3, as DNA: TGTGCCAGCAGCTTGGAGTGGGGAGGGTCTGGAAACACCATATATTTT. As protein: CASSLEWGGSGNTIYF. The full variable domain, with the rest looked up from reference TRBV5-5 and TRBJ1-3, is DAGVTQSPTHLIKTRGQQVTLRCSPISGHKSVSWYQQVLGQGPQFIFQYYEKEERGRGNFPDRFSARQFPNYSSELNVNALLLGDSALYLCASSLEWGGSGNTIYFGEGSWLTVV.

This chain links TRBV3-1 (or the pseudogene TRBV3-2) with TRBJ2-2; 7 bases align to TRBD2. The CDR3 contains 15 residues. With 5 bases clipped from V and 3 bases from J, the junction kept 6 bases outside the gene matches. CDR1 LGHDT and CDR2 YNNKEL come from the germline V gene (reference sequence). CDR3 sequence: CASSNRDYDTGELFF. CDR3 bases: TGTGCCAGCAGCAACCGGGACTACGACACCGGGGAGCTGTTTTTT.

The rearrangement joins TRBV9 to TRBJ2-3; 7 nucleotides line up with TRBD1. This CDR3 comprises 14 residues. V lost 5 bases, J lost 4 bases, and 7 bases stayed unmatched. CDR1 and CDR2 (germline): SGDLS, YYNGEE. The CDR3 DNA is TGTGCCAGCAGGAGGACAGGTGAGGCAGATACGCAGTATTTT. As protein: CASRRTGEADTQYF.

The rearrangement uses TRBV5-1 and TRBJ1-2; D is possibly TRBD1 (5 bases). Germline V gene data show CDR1 as SGHRS and CDR2 as YFSETQ. CDR3 length equals 14 residues. Trimming cost V 1 base and J 5 bases, with 12 bases left between them. CDR3 sequence reads: CASSLTTALYGYTF. In nucleotides, the CDR3 is TGCGCCAGCAGCTTGACGACAGCGCTATATGGCTACACCTTC.

The chain employs TRBV6-5 and TRBJ1-2; TRBD1 matches 8 bases. V was pared by 6 bases and J by 4 bases, with 4 bases of the junction left unmatched. CDR3 length equals 13 residues. Looked up from germline, CDR1 is MNHEY and CDR2 is SVGAGI. The CDR3 region is CASSDGQGYGYTF. As DNA, the CDR3 is TGTGCCAGCAGCGACGGACAGGGCTATGGCTACACCTTC.

The chain recombines TRBV6-5 with TRBJ2-1; the match to TRBD2 covers 7 bases. Germline CDR1 and CDR2: MNHEY and SVGAGI. The CDR3 contains 15 residues. J gave up 3 bases and V 3 bases, and 5 bases lay outside the gene matches. CDR3 in DNA: TGTGCCAGCAGTTATCAAGGGACTAACTACAATGAGCAGTTCTTC. Translating it yields CASSYQGTNYNEQFF.

The rearrangement links TRBV7-8 to TRBJ2-1; 8 bases map to TRBD2. This CDR3 contains 16 residues. Losses at the gene ends were 1 base for V and 7 bases for J; bases not matched to a gene: 9. Germline V CDR1 and CDR2: SGHVS, FQNEAQ. CDR3 sequence: CASSLVFSGIRNEQFF. In DNA, the CDR3 is TGTGCCAGCAGCTTAGTTTTTAGCGGGATAAGAAATGAGCAGTTCTTC. The variable domain in full, completed from reference TRBV7-8 and TRBJ2-1, reads GAGVSQSPRYKVAKRGQDVALRCDPISGHVSLFWYQQALGQGPEFLTYFQNEAQLDKSGLPSDRFFAERPEGSVSTLKIQRTQQEDSAVYLCASSLVFSGIRNEQFFGPGTRLTVL.

The chain joins TRBV6-5 to TRBJ1-2, with D hard to call. The CDR3 totals 14 residues. Germline values: CDR1 MNHEY, CDR2 SVGAGI. The V and J ends lost 2 bases and 2 bases respectively, with 9 bases between them. The CDR3 DNA is TGTGCCAGCAGTTACCTACCGCAAAACTATGGCTACACCTTC. Protein sequence: CASSYLPQNYGYTF.

This rearrangement joins TRBV5-5 to TRBJ2-5, with 12 bases that match TRBD2. CDR1 SGHKS and CDR2 YYEKEE come from the germline V gene (reference sequence). The CDR3 is 16 amino acids. V lost 4 bases, J lost 4 bases, and 8 bases stayed unmatched. The CDR3 loop is CASSPLAGGKGETQYF. In nucleotides, the CDR3 is TGTGCCAGCAGCCCCCTAGCGGGAGGGAAGGGAGAGACCCAGTACTTC.

This chain joins TRBV9 and TRBJ1-1; D is unresolved. The germline CDR1 and CDR2 sequences are SGDLS and YYNGEE. Trimming left V 4 bases short and J 5 bases short, with 12 bases between. The CDR3 totals 13 residues. This CDR3 reads CASSLPPGTEAFF. CDR3 coding DNA: TGTGCCAGCAGCCTCCCCCCGGGTACTGAAGCTTTCTTT.

J is TRBJ2-5 and V is TRBV6-5; 9 bases match TRBD2. V was pared by 9 bases and J by 5 bases, with 7 bases of the junction left unmatched. The CDR3 runs 13 residues. Per the germline V gene, CDR1 is MNHEY and CDR2 is SVGAGI. CDR3 in DNA: TGTGCCAGTTACCATAGCGGGGGTGAGACCCAGTACTTC. It is translated as CASYHSGGETQYF.

The gene calls are TRBV30 and TRBJ1-1; possible D gene TRBD1, 6 bases. The germline CDR1 and CDR2 sequences are GTSNPN and SVGIG (reference sequence). CDR3 length: 12 amino acids. Trimming pared 5 bases from V and 0 bases from J, leaving 7 bases between. CDR3 nucleotides: TGTGCCTGGGGGGGCATGAACACTGAAGCTTTCTTT. Translated: CAWGGMNTEAFF.

The chain has TRBV5-6 and TRBJ2-7; TRBD1 matches 7 bases. Unmatched junction bases numbered 16, after V lost 4 bases and J lost 3 bases. Germline V lookup: CDR1 SGHDT, CDR2 YYEEEE. CDR3 size: 17 residues. The CDR3: CASSAGLYRGFYYEQYF. CDR3 DNA: TGTGCCAGCAGCGCGGGCCTCTACAGGGGCTTTTACTACGAGCAGTACTTC.

The genes are TRBV6-4 and TRBJ2-3; the D gene is possibly TRBD2 (5 bases). This CDR3 contains 16 residues. CDR1 is MRHNA, CDR2 SNTAGT, per germline. The V gene lost 2 bases and the J gene lost 0 bases, with 12 bases spanning the gap. CDR3 DNA: TGTGCCAGCAGTGACCCTACTAGTGCTAGCACAGATACGCAGTATTTT. Encoded protein: CASSDPTSASTDTQYF.

V and J are TRBV5-4 and TRBJ2-5; D unresolved. Per germline, CDR1 SGHNT and CDR2 YYREEE (reference sequence). This CDR3 region has 13 residues. V shed 0 bases and J shed 5 bases, with 8 bases lying between them. The CDR3 bases are TGTGCCAGCAGCTTGGGCCAGTGGGAGACCCAGTACTTC. It specifies CASSLGQWETQYF.

The J gene is TRBJ2-3, the V gene TRBV5-4, with TRBD2 matching over 7 bases. CDR3 length: 16 residues. Germline assignment: CDR1 SGHNT and CDR2 YYREEE (reference sequence). Trimming cost V 3 bases and J 8 bases; bases outside gene matches: 15. Here the CDR3 DNA reads TGTGCCAGCAGCTCCTCCACTAGCGCGAGGGGTCTTACGCAGTATTTT. Translated: CASSSSTSARGLTQYF. Variable domain in full (rest from reference TRBV5-4 and TRBJ2-3): ETGVTQSPTHLIKTRGQQVTLRCSSQSGHNTVSWYQQALGQGPQFIFQYYREEENGRGNFPPRFSGLQFPNYSSELNVNALELDDSALYLCASSSSTSARGLTQYFGPGTRLTVL.

The chain links TRBV29-1 to TRBJ1-3; D gene ambiguous. The CDR3 has 13 residues. Per germline, CDR1 SQVTM and CDR2 ANQGSEA. The V and J ends lost 3 bases and 0 bases respectively, with 6 bases between them. The CDR3 sequence: CSVEGNSGNTIYF. The CDR3 DNA sequence: TGCAGCGTTGAGGGCAACTCTGGAAACACCATATATTTT.

This chain joins TRBV7-2 and TRBJ1-2, with D possibly TRBD1 on 6 matching bases. V lost 5 bases to trimming and J lost 6 bases, with 10 bases between them. This CDR3 region has 12 residues. Germline CDR1 SGHTA, CDR2 FQGNSA. CDR3 amino acids: CASSLTGNGYTF. Written as DNA, the CDR3 is TGTGCCAGCAGCCTCACAGGGAATGGCTACACCTTC.